The 20 T cell receptor beta chains below were found in one sample sequenced in a study of T cells after yellow fever vaccination. TCRdb independently ran MiXCR on the 5' RACE reads; one entry per CDR3 protein. The sample carries 150,000 to 200,000 distinct CDR3 sequences, roughly 11% recorded once. The sequences come from CD8+ T cells sorted from PBMCs, collected 15 days after the yellow fever booster vaccination. The receptors originated from a man younger than 30 who received the YFV17D yellow fever vaccine.

This clonotype occurred a few times. The rearrangement joins TRBV7-9 to TRBJ1-6, with no clear D. Germline values: CDR1 SEHNR, CDR2 FQNEAQ (reference sequence). V gave up 4 bases and J gave up 6 bases, with 13 bases separating them. The CDR3 sequence is 15 residues long. CDR3 nucleotides: TGTGCCAGCAGCTCCCGGTGGGAGTCTAATTCACCCCTCCACTTT. It encodes CASSSRWESNSPLHF.

This clonotype was seen ten or more times. V usage is TRBV4-1 and J usage is TRBJ2-1; the match to TRBD2 covers 8 bases. Germline CDR1 reads MGHRA; CDR2 reads YSYEKL. CDR3 length equals 17 residues. With 0 bases clipped from V and 6 bases from J, the junction kept 10 bases outside the gene matches. The CDR3 nucleotides read TGCGCCAGCAGCCAAGATCTCGGGGGGGCCACGGGCAATGAGCAGTTCTTC. This gives the protein CASSQDLGGATGNEQFF.

The chain is built from TRBV11-2 and TRBJ1-4; TRBD1 is a possible D gene (5 bases). CDR1 and CDR2 (germline): SGHAT, FQNNGV. V gave up 7 bases and J gave up 8 bases, with 14 bases separating them. The CDR3 sequence is 13 residues long. CDR3 sequence: CASTYGGGEKLFF. The DNA for the CDR3 is TGTGCCAGCACCTACGGGGGGGGGGAAAAACTGTTTTTT.

This clonotype was seen a handful of times. V and J are TRBV19 and TRBJ2-3; no firm D call. Germline V lookup: CDR1 LNHDA, CDR2 SQIVND (reference sequence). Trimming pared 3 bases from V and 4 bases from J, leaving 8 bases between. CDR3 length equals 13 residues. CDR3 protein: CASSMSSADTQYF. DNA of the CDR3: TGTGCCAGTAGTATGAGTAGTGCAGATACGCAGTATTTT.

The chain joins TRBV6-2 or TRBV6-3 to TRBJ2-5; D is undetermined. Trimming pared 6 bases from V and 2 bases from J, leaving 10 bases between. The CDR3 runs 13 residues. Germline-derived CDR1 and CDR2 are MNHEY and SVGEGT. CDR3 amino acids: CASRLDGQETQYF. CDR3 bases: TGTGCCAGCAGATTGGACGGGCAAGAGACCCAGTACTTC.

This clonotype has more than one count but fewer than ten. The J gene is TRBJ2-7, the V gene TRBV6-6; 9 positions match TRBD1. V gave up 7 bases and J gave up 3 bases; unmatched junction bases: 7. The CDR3 covers 14 residues. CDR1 is MNHNY and CDR2 is SVGAGI in the germline V gene (reference sequence). The CDR3 DNA follows: TGTGCCAGCAACTACAGGGGGCCAGGCTACGAGCAGTACTTC. Translating gives CASNYRGPGYEQYF.

This clonotype has more than one count but fewer than ten. The chain has TRBV30 and TRBJ2-7; 7 bases line up with TRBD1. Germline CDR1 GTSNPN, CDR2 SVGIG (reference sequence). CDR3 length equals 15 residues. The J segment lost 0 bases and the V segment lost 2 bases, leaving 7 bases of the junction unmatched. CDR3 sequence (DNA): TGTGCCTGGAGTCCGGACAGGTCCTTCTCCTACGAGCAGTACTTC. Translated: CAWSPDRSFSYEQYF.

The chain combines TRBV4-1 with TRBJ1-1; D remains ambiguous. Between the trimmed V and J ends, which lost 0 bases and 6 bases, there was a span of 14 bases. This CDR3 spans 15 amino acids. Germline CDR1 MGHRA, CDR2 YSYEKL. The CDR3 loop is CASSQELGVRAEAFF. The CDR3, as DNA: TGCGCCAGCAGCCAAGAATTGGGAGTACGAGCTGAAGCTTTCTTT.

The rearrangement joins TRBV9 to TRBJ1-1; D is possibly TRBD1 (5 bases). This CDR3 spans 15 amino acids. Germline V gene sequence: CDR1 SGDLS, CDR2 YYNGEE. Trimming took 3 bases from V and 7 from J, leaving 19 bases between them. The CDR3 sequence: CASSGPRGGGDEAFF. The CDR3 DNA reads as TGTGCCAGCAGCGGCCCCCGGGGGGGGGGGGATGAAGCTTTCTTT.

This chain links TRBV6-6 with TRBJ1-5, with 7 bases lining up with TRBD1. Germline V gene data show CDR1 as MNHNY and CDR2 as SVGAGI (reference sequence). This CDR3 has 14 residues. With 7 bases clipped from V and 1 base from J, the junction kept 4 bases outside the gene matches. CDR3 DNA: TGTGCCAGCACGCCAGGGGGGAGCAATCAGCCCCAGCATTTT. Its translation: CASTPGGSNQPQHF.

The V and J genes are TRBV7-2 and TRBJ1-4; TRBD1 matches at 9 bases. The CDR3 has 14 residues. The V gene end was trimmed by 8 bases and the J gene end by 5 bases; junction bases not matched to a gene: 6. Germline V gives CDR1 SGHTA, CDR2 FQGNSA. CDR3 in DNA: TGTGCCAGCGTCCCGACAGGGGGGAATGAAAAACTGTTTTTT. Protein product: CASVPTGGNEKLFF.

This chain links TRBV6-6 with TRBJ1-6; D gene unclear. In germline, CDR1 is MNHNY, CDR2 SVGAGI (reference sequence). The ends were cut back, 2 bases at V and 7 bases at J, with 9 bases in the middle. The length of the CDR3 is 14 residues. The CDR3 loop is CASSYPGENSPLHF. For the CDR3, the DNA is TGTGCCAGCAGTTACCCCGGTGAAAATTCACCCCTCCACTTT.

This clonotype was detected only a few times. The chain is built from TRBV4-1 and TRBJ2-3; D is undetermined. Per germline, CDR1 MGHRA and CDR2 YSYEKL. The germline V and J ends were trimmed by 1 base and 6 bases, with 8 bases remaining between them. The CDR3 has 13 residues. This chain's CDR3 is CASSQGPPDTQYF. The CDR3 nucleotides read TGCGCCAGCAGCCAAGGGCCCCCGGATACGCAGTATTTT.

The V call is TRBV21-1, the J call TRBJ2-3; the D call TRBD1 from the table was never checked on the DNA. TRBV21-1 is listed as a pseudogene. CDR3 size: 18 residues. In nucleotides, the CDR3 is TGTGCCAGCAACGCGGACAGGGGATCGTGGGCGCGCACAGATACGCAGTATTTT. Translating gives CASNADRGSWARTDTQYF.

This chain joins TRBV4-3 and TRBJ1-5; D is unclear. V lost 1 base to trimming and J lost 0 bases, with 13 bases between them. CDR1 LGHNA and CDR2 YSLEER come from the germline V gene. The CDR3 has 17 residues. Here the CDR3 reads CASSQVEREVSNQPQHF. For the CDR3, the DNA is TGCGCCAGCAGCCAAGTGGAGAGGGAAGTTAGCAATCAGCCCCAGCATTTT.

This clonotype was counted between two and nine times. The V and J genes are TRBV20-1 and TRBJ2-5, with a possible D match to TRBD1 (6 bases). Deletions cut 6 bases from V and 7 bases from J, with 21 bases between. CDR1 is DFQATT and CDR2 is SNEGSKA in the germline V gene (reference sequence). The CDR3 contains 14 residues. The DNA for the CDR3 is TGCAGTGCCCGCAAGGGGGAGAGGCGGGCGACCCAGTACTTC. Protein product: CSARKGERRATQYF.

V and J are TRBV12-3 or TRBV12-4 and TRBJ1-1, with D unclear. The CDR3 has 14 amino acids. V shed 3 bases and J shed 0 bases, with 8 bases lying between them. The CDR3 loop is CASSLALMNTEAFF. The CDR3 DNA follows: TGTGCCAGCAGTTTGGCCTTGATGAACACTGAAGCTTTCTTT.

The chain links TRBV12-3 or TRBV12-4 to TRBJ2-7; no clear D. This CDR3 is built from 16 residues. V was pared by 3 bases and J by 3 bases, with 18 bases between. CDR3 protein: CASSLLRQKVNYEQYF. In DNA, the CDR3 is TGTGCCAGCAGTTTGTTAAGGCAAAAAGTCAACTACGAGCAGTACTTC.

This chain connects TRBV30 to TRBJ2-3, with D unclear. CDR1 and CDR2 (germline): GTSNPN, SVGIG (reference sequence). The CDR3 totals 15 residues. V dropped 0 bases and J dropped 0 bases, with 10 bases sitting between them. The DNA of the CDR3 is TGTGCCTGGAGTGTAGGGCTTACTAGCACAGATACGCAGTATTTT. Translated, it gives CAWSVGLTSTDTQYF.

The genes are TRBV7-9 and TRBJ2-7; TRBD2 might be the D (6 bases). Germline CDR1 reads SEHNR; CDR2 reads FQNEAQ (reference sequence). This CDR3 region has 13 residues. Between the trimmed V and J ends, which lost 1 base and 6 bases, there was a span of 10 bases. CDR3 nucleotide sequence: TGTGCCAGCAGCTTAGAGGAGGGATCCGAGCAGTACGTC. It translates to CASSLEEGSEQYV.